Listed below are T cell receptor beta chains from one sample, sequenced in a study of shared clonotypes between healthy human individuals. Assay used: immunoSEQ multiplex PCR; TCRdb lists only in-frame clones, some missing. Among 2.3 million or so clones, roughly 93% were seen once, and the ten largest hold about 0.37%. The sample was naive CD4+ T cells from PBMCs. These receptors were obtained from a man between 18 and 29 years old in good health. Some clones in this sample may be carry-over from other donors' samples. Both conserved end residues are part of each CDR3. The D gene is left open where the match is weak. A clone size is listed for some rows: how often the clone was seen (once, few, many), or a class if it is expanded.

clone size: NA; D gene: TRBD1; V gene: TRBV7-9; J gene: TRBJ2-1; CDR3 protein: CASSLQGDWYNEQFF; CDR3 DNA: TGTGCCAGCAGCCTACAGGGGGATTGGTACAATGAGCAGTTCTTC
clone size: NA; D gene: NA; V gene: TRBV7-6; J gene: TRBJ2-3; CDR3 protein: CASSSNTDTQYF; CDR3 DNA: TGTGCCAGCAGCTCCAACACAGATACGCAGTATTTT
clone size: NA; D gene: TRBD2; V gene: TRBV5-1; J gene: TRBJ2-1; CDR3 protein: CASSPGLAGGYNEQFF; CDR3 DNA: TGCGCCAGCAGCCCGGGACTAGCGGGGGGATACAATGAGCAGTTCTTC
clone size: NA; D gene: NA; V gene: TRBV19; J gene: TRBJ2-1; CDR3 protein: CASKVASSYNEQFF; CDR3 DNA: TGTGCCAGTAAGGTGGCGAGCTCCTACAATGAGCAGTTCTTC
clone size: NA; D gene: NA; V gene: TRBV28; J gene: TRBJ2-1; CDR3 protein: CASSLRKNYNEQFF; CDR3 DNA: TGTGCCAGCAGTTTACGTAAGAACTACAATGAGCAGTTCTTC
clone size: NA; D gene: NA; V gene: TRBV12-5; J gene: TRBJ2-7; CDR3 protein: CASGKGAYEQYF; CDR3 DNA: TGTGCTAGTGGGAAGGGAGCCTACGAGCAGTACTTC
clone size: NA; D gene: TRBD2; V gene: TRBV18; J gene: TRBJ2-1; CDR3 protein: CASSPGTSGSWEQFF; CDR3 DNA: TGTGCCAGCTCACCCGGGACTAGCGGGAGCTGGGAGCAGTTCTTC
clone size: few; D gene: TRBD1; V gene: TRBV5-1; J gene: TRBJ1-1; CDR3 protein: CASSFRDSQSEAFF; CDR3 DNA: TGCGCCAGCAGCTTCCGGGACAGCCAGAGTGAAGCTTTCTTT
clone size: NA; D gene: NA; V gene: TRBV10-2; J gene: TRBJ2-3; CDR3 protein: CASSESWDDQPSTDTQYF; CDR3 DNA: TGCGCCAGCAGTGAGTCATGGGATGATCAACCGAGCACAGATACGCAGTATTTT
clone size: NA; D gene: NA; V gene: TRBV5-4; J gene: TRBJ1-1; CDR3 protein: CASSLSGNGEAFF; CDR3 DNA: TGTGCCAGCAGCTTGTCAGGGAATGGTGAAGCTTTCTTT
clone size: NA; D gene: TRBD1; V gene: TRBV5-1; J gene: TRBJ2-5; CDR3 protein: CASSLGTAMEETQYF; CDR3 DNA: TGCGCCAGCAGCCTCGGGACAGCTATGGAGGAGACCCAGTACTTC
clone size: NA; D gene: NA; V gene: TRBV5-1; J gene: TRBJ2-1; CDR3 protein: CASSLEQGTHNEQFF; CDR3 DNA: TGCGCCAGCAGCTTGGAACAGGGAACCCACAATGAGCAGTTCTTC
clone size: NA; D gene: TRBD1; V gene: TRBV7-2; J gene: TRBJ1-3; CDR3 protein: CASSPYDRAGNTIYF; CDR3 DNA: TGTGCCAGCAGCCCGTACGACAGGGCTGGAAACACCATATATTTT
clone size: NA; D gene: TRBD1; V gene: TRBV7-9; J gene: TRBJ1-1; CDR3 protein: CASSMSRDRATEAFF; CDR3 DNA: TGTGCCAGCAGCATGTCCCGGGACAGGGCCACTGAAGCTTTCTTT
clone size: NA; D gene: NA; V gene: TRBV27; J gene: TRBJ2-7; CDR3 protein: CASSSTDSPYEQYF; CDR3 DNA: TGTGCCAGCAGTTCTACAGATAGCCCCTACGAGCAGTACTTC
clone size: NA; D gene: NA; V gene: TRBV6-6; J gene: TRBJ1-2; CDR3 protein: CASSPPGGSYGYTF; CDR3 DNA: TGTGCCAGCAGCCCCCCGGGGGGCTCCTATGGCTACACCTTC
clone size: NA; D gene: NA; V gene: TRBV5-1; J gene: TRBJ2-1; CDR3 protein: CASSLAGGRGDEQFF; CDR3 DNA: TGCGCCAGCAGCTTGGCCGGGGGCAGGGGCGATGAGCAGTTCTTC
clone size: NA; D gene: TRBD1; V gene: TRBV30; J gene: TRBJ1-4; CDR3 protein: CAWSGDRGEKLFF; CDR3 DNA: TGTGCCTGGAGTGGGGACAGGGGCGAAAAACTGTTTTTT
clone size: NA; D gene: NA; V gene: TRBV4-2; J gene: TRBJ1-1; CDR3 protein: CASSQVGGVDTEAFF; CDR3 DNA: TGTGCCAGCAGCCAAGTTGGGGGTGTGGACACTGAAGCTTTCTTT
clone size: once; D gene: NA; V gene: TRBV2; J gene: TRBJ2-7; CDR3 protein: CASSVMTEGIAYEQYF; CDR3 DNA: TGTGCCAGCAGTGTTATGACGGAGGGGATTGCCTACGAGCAGTACTTC
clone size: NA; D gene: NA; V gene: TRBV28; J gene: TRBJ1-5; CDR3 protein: CASRPTMGGPDQPQHF; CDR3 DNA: TGTGCCAGCAGACCCACCATGGGGGGCCCTGATCAGCCCCAGCATTTT
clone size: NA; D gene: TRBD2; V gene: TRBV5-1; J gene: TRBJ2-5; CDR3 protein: CASSSPRGGETQYF; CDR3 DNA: TGCGCCAGCAGCTCGCCCCGGGGGGGAGAGACCCAGTACTTC
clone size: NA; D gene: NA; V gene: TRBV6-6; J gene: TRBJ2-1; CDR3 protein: CASSYSLGLYNEQFF; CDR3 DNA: TGTGCCAGCAGTTACTCACTAGGATTATACAATGAGCAGTTCTTC
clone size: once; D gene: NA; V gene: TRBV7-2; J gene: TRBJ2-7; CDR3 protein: CASSLSPGTSYEQYF; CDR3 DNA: TGTGCCAGCAGCTTATCTCCAGGCACATCCTACGAGCAGTACTTC
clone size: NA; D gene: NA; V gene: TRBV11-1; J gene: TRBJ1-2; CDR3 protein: CASSFTRDYGYTF; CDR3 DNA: TGTGCCAGCAGCTTCACCAGAGACTATGGCTACACCTTC
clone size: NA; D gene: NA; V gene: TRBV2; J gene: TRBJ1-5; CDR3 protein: CASSGSGEQPQHF; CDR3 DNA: TGTGCCAGCAGTGGAAGTGGGGAACAGCCCCAGCATTTT
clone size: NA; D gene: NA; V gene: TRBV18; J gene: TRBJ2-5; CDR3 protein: CASSQHPGPEETQYF; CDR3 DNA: TGTGCCAGCTCCCAGCATCCGGGGCCCGAAGAGACCCAGTACTTC
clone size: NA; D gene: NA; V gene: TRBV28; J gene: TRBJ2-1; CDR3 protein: CATRGVAAYNEQFF; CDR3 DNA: TGTGCCACCCGAGGGGTAGCGGCCTACAATGAGCAGTTCTTC
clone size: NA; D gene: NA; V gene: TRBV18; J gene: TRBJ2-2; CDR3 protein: CASSPPGGELFF; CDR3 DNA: TGTGCCAGCTCACCACCCGGCGGCGAGCTGTTTTTT
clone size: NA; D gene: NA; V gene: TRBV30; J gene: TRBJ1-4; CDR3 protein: CAWSVTEINEKLFF; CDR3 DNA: TGTGCCTGGAGTGTTACAGAGATTAATGAAAAACTGTTTTTT
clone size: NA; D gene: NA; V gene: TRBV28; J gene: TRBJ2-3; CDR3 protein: CASSTPGQGTDTQYF; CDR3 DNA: TGTGCCAGCAGTACACCAGGGCAGGGAACAGATACGCAGTATTTT
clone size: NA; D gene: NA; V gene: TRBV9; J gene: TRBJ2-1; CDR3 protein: CASSAAITGEQFF; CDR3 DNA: TGTGCCAGCAGCGCAGCTATTACGGGAGAGCAGTTCTTC
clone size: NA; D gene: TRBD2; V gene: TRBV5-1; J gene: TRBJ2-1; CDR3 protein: CASSTGTSGLVEQFF; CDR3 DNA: TGCGCCAGCAGCACCGGGACTAGCGGGTTGGTTGAGCAGTTCTTC
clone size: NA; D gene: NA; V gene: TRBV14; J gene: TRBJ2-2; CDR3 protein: CASSQDPFYGVGDTGELFF; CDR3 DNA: TGTGCCAGCAGCCAAGACCCGTTTTATGGGGTAGGGGACACCGGGGAGCTGTTTTTT
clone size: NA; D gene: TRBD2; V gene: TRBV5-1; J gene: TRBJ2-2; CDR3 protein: CASSLEGTTYGELFF; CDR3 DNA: TGCGCCAGCAGCTTGGAAGGGACTACGTACGGGGAGCTGTTTTTT
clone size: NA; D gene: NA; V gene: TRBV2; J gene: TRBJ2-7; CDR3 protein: CASSDLGASTYEQYF; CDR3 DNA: TGTGCCAGCAGTGACCTGGGGGCGTCGACCTACGAGCAGTACTTC
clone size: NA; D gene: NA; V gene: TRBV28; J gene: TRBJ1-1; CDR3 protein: CASSFSYGTEDAFF; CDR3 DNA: TGTGCCAGCAGTTTTTCATACGGGACGGAAGATGCTTTCTTT
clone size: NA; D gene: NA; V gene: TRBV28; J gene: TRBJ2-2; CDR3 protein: CASTARANTGELFF; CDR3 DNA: TGTGCCAGCACCGCGCGCGCGAACACCGGGGAGCTGTTTTTT
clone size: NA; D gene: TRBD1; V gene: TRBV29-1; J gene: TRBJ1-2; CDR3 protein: CSTRTGSSNYGYTF; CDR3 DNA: TGCAGCACGAGGACAGGGAGTAGTAACTATGGCTACACCTTC
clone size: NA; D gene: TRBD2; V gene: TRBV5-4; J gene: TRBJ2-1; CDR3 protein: CASSLLSPGGYNEQFF; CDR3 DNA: TGTGCCAGCAGCTTGTTGTCGCCGGGAGGCTACAATGAGCAGTTCTTC
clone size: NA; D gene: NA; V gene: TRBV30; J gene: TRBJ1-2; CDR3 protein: CAWTRQGARYRGYGYTF; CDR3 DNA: TGTGCCTGGACCCGTCAGGGCGCCCGATATCGTGGCTATGGCTACACCTTC
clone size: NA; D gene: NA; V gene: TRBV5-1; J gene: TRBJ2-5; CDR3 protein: CASRTGGQETQYF; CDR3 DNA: TGCGCCAGCAGGACAGGTGGGCAAGAGACCCAGTACTTC
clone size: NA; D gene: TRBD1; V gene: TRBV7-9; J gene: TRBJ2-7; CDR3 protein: CASSQPGRQGKGEQYF; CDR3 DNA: TGTGCCAGCAGTCAGCCGGGGCGACAGGGTAAGGGCGAGCAGTACTTC
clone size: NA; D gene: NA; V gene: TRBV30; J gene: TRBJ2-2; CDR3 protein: CANPDSSTGELFF; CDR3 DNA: TGTGCCAACCCGGACTCCAGCACCGGGGAGCTGTTTTTT
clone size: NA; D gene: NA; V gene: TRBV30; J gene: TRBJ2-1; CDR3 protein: CAWRALQGSNEQFF; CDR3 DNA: TGTGCCTGGAGGGCACTACAGGGATCCAATGAGCAGTTCTTC
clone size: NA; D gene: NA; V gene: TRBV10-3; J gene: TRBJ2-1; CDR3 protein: CAISEQREEQFF; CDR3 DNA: TGTGCCATCAGTGAACAACGAGAGGAGCAGTTCTTC
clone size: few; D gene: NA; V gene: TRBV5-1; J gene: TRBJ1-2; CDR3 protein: CASSLSALQGINGYTF; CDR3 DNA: TGCGCCAGCAGCTTGTCGGCGTTACAGGGAATCAATGGCTACACCTTC
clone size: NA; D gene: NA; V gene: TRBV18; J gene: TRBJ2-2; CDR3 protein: CATRALHEGELFF; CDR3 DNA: TGTGCCACTAGGGCACTCCACGAAGGGGAGCTGTTTTTT
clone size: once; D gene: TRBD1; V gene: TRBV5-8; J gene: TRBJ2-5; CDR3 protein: CASSRGQGGETQYF; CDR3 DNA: TGTGCCAGCAGCCGAGGACAGGGAGGTGAGACCCAGTACTTC
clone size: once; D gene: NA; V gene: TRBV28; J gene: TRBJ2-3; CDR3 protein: CASSVGIHSTDTQYF; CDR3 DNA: TGTGCCAGCAGTGTAGGGATACATAGCACAGATACGCAGTATTTT
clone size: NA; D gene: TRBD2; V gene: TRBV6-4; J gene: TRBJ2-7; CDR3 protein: CASSDRAGREEEGDEQYF; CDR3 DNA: TGTGCCAGCAGTGACCGTGCGGGTCGGGAGGAGGAAGGAGACGAGCAGTACTTC
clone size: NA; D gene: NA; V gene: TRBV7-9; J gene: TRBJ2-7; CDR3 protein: CASSFLWGGGYEQYF; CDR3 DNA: TGTGCCAGCAGCTTTCTCTGGGGAGGGGGCTACGAGCAGTACTTC
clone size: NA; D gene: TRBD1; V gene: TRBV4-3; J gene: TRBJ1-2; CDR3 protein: CASSQVGQGLNGYTF; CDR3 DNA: TGCGCCAGCAGCCAAGTGGGACAGGGGTTGAATGGCTACACCTTC